What follows are 26 T cell receptor beta chains derived from one specimen sequenced in a study of cytomegalovirus exposure and HLA in healthy donors. The method was immunoSEQ multiplex PCR; TCRdb's version includes in-frame clones alone and lacks a portion of them. The sample includes roughly 150,000 clones, roughly 90% of them seen just once. The sample taken for sequencing was PBMCs. These receptors all stem from a woman younger than 30 in good health and CMV-seronegative.

V gene TRBV11-2 combines with J gene TRBJ2-2, with D possibly matching TRBD2 (6 bases). From germline, CDR1 is SGHAT and CDR2 FQNNGV. Trimming cost V 8 bases and J 2 bases, with 15 bases left between them. The CDR3 spans 15 residues. In DNA form, the CDR3 reads TGTGCCAGCGTTGACCCGGGAGCAAACACCGGGGAGCTGTTTTTT. The encoded protein is CASVDPGANTGELFF.

This chain links TRBV7-6 with TRBJ2-5, with 13 bases lining up with TRBD2. CDR1 and CDR2 (germline): SGHVS, FNYEAQ. Trimming at V came to 5 bases and at J to 5 bases, leaving 5 bases not matched to a gene. This CDR3 has 15 amino acids. The CDR3, as DNA: TGTGCCAGCAGCCTAGGGACTAGCGGGGTCGAGACCCAGTACTTC. Protein product: CASSLGTSGVETQYF.

V and J are TRBV7-9 and TRBJ2-3; unclear D gene. The CDR3 extends over 12 amino acids. Trimming shortened V by 5 bases and J by 2 bases, and 5 bases separated the two germline ends. Germline loops: CDR1 SEHNR, CDR2 FQNEAQ (reference sequence). CDR3: CASSPDTDTQYF. The CDR3 DNA reads TGTGCCAGCAGCCCAGACACAGATACGCAGTATTTT.

V is TRBV18 and J is TRBJ2-7; possibly TRBD2 for D (6 bases). Germline CDR1 and CDR2: KGHSH and LQKENI. V was cut by 4 bases and J by 4 bases, with 8 bases left in between. This CDR3 contains 12 residues. Here the CDR3 reads CASSRGLYEQYF. CDR3 DNA: TGTGCCAGCTCACGAGGACTATACGAGCAGTACTTC. The full variable domain, rest sourced from reference TRBV18 and TRBJ2-7, is NAGVMQNPRHLVRRRGQEARLRCSPMKGHSHVYWYRQLPEEGLKFMVYLQKENIIDESGMPKERFSAEFPKEGPSILRIQQVVRGDSAAYFCASSRGLYEQYFGPGTRLTVT.

V is TRBV4-2 and J is TRBJ1-3, with D hard to call. The CDR3 extends over 15 amino acids. Looked up from germline, CDR1 is LGHNA and CDR2 is YNFKEQ. Trimming took 0 bases from V and 3 from J, leaving 9 bases between them. The CDR3 spells CASSQDGSFGNTIYF. As DNA, the CDR3 is TGTGCCAGCAGCCAAGATGGGAGCTTTGGAAACACCATATATTTT.

J is TRBJ1-4 and V is TRBV5-6; 8 bases match TRBD1. The CDR3 loop spans 18 amino acids. Germline assignment: CDR1 SGHDT and CDR2 YYEEEE. J was trimmed by 6 bases and V by 4 bases; bases with no gene match: 17. The CDR3 region has the DNA TGTGCCAGCAGCCCTGTACAGGGGGACGTTTGGAGTCATGAAAAACTGTTTTTT. Residues: CASSPVQGDVWSHEKLFF.

The rearrangement joins TRBV4-3 to TRBJ2-1; 7 bases are shared with TRBD2. The CDR3 sequence is 15 residues long. V was pared by 0 bases and J by 8 bases, with 7 bases of the junction left unmatched. Germline V gives CDR1 LGHNA, CDR2 YSLEER. CDR3 DNA: TGCGCCAGCAGCCAAGATATCAGGACTAGTTATGAGCAGTTCTTC. It translates to CASSQDIRTSYEQFF.

The CDR3 DNA is TGTGCCAGCAGTGGACTAGGGGACAACACTGAAGCTTTCTTT. This codes for CASSGLGDNTEAFF. The V gene is TRBV6-1, the J gene TRBJ1-1, with D perhaps TRBD1 (5 bases). The CDR3 has 14 amino acids. CDR1 MNHNS and CDR2 SASEGT come from the germline V gene. The V end lost 4 bases, the J end lost 2 bases, and 11 bases lay between the germline ends.

The chain joins TRBV15 to TRBJ2-5; 9 bases match TRBD1. The CDR3 has 16 amino acids. The V and J ends lost 5 bases and 5 bases, in that order; junction bases with no gene match: 12. Germline-derived CDR1 and CDR2 are LNHNV and YYDKDF (reference sequence). The CDR3 DNA reads TGTGCCACCAGCTCCCGGGACAGGGTTTTTTGGGAGACCCAGTACTTC. It yields the protein CATSSRDRVFWETQYF.

This rearrangement joins TRBV7-3 to TRBJ2-7; TRBD1 matches 12 bases. This CDR3 has 16 residues. The germline V gene encodes CDR1 SGHTA and CDR2 FQGTGA. V gave up 3 bases and J gave up 6 bases; unmatched junction bases: 9. CDR3 loop: CASSLDAGTGGFEQYF. The CDR3 DNA is TGTGCCAGCAGCTTGGATGCAGGGACAGGGGGCTTCGAGCAGTACTTC.

V usage is TRBV2 and J usage is TRBJ1-5; maybe TRBD1 (6 bases). The V gene lost 3 bases and the J gene lost 1 base, with 10 bases spanning the gap. This CDR3 is 15 amino acids long. Germline V lookup: CDR1 SNHLY, CDR2 FYNNEI. The CDR3 nucleotides read TGTGCCAGCAGTGATGGGGGCGCGAGCAATCAGCCCCAGCATTTT. Translating gives CASSDGGASNQPQHF.

The chain couples TRBV6-6 to TRBJ2-2; maybe TRBD2 (5 bases). Deletions cut 11 bases from V and 6 bases from J, with 16 bases between. The CDR3 contains 13 residues. Per the germline V gene, CDR1 is MNHNY and CDR2 is SVGAGI (reference sequence). The CDR3 sequence: CASKTRDAGELFF. The DNA of the CDR3 is TGTGCCTCGAAAACCCGGGATGCCGGGGAGCTGTTTTTT.

The J gene is TRBJ1-5, the V gene TRBV4-1; D call uncertain. The CDR3 sequence is 13 residues long. V dropped 3 bases and J dropped 7 bases, with 10 bases sitting between them. Germline assignment: CDR1 MGHRA and CDR2 YSYEKL. In DNA, the CDR3 is TGCGCCAGCAGCCAGGGCCCACCACAGCCCCAGCATTTT. Translated, it gives CASSQGPPQPQHF.

Remarks on this clone: The same CDR3 is also encoded by other DNA sequences in this sample. This chain links TRBV19 with TRBJ1-1; 7 bases fit TRBD1. The germline V gene encodes CDR1 LNHDA and CDR2 SQIVND (reference sequence). This CDR3 has 13 residues. V lost 3 bases and J lost 5; bases outside the gene matches: 3. The CDR3 is CASSIVRGTEAFF. As DNA, the CDR3 is TGTGCCAGTAGTATTGTCAGGGGGACTGAAGCTTTCTTT.

V is TRBV7-8 and J is TRBJ2-3, with 9 nucleotides matching TRBD1. There are 19 residues in the CDR3. The junction had 15 bases not matched to a gene; V was cut back by 5 bases and J by 0 bases. Germline lookup yields CDR1 SGHVS and CDR2 FQNEAQ. In nucleotides, the CDR3 is TGTGCCAGCAGCCAACTTAAACAGGGGGCTTTGTTGAGCACAGATACGCAGTATTTT. This sequence encodes CASSQLKQGALLSTDTQYF.

The chain combines TRBV5-8 with TRBJ1-2; 12 bases map to TRBD1. The J segment lost 4 bases and the V segment lost 3 bases, leaving 13 bases of the junction unmatched. The CDR3 covers 18 residues. Germline lookup yields CDR1 SGHTS and CDR2 YDEGEE. The CDR3 here is CASSYSGDRGLWIYGYTF. DNA for the CDR3: TGTGCCAGCAGCTATAGCGGGGACAGGGGGCTTTGGATCTATGGCTACACCTTC.

The chain couples TRBV6-5 to TRBJ1-2; 7 nucleotides match TRBD1. V shed 2 bases, J shed 7 bases, and the junction held 10 bases outside the gene matches. The germline V gene has CDR1 MNHEY and CDR2 SVGAGI. This CDR3 region has 15 residues. This chain's CDR3 is CASSYKGTASGGYTF. As DNA, the CDR3 is TGTGCCAGCAGTTACAAAGGGACAGCCAGCGGTGGCTACACCTTC.

The chain is built from TRBV5-5 and TRBJ1-5; 7 nucleotides agree with TRBD1. The CDR3 has 15 residues. Germline V CDR1 and CDR2: SGHKS, YYEKEE (reference sequence). The V segment lost 6 bases and the J segment 2 bases; nucleotides outside the gene matches: 8. The CDR3 protein is CASTLVTGGNQPQHF. The CDR3, as DNA: TGTGCCAGCACTCTTGTCACAGGGGGCAATCAGCCCCAGCATTTT.

This chain joins TRBV5-1 and TRBJ1-2; TRBD1 matches at 7 bases. The V gene's germline CDR1 is SGHRS and CDR2 YFSETQ. The V and J ends lost 0 bases and 2 bases, in that order; junction bases with no gene match: 4. This CDR3 spans 15 amino acids. CDR3 sequence: CASSLATGTNYGYTF. The CDR3 DNA reads TGCGCCAGCAGCTTGGCGACAGGGACGAACTATGGCTACACCTTC.

V and J are TRBV7-6 and TRBJ2-3, with 9 bases fitting TRBD1. This CDR3 is built from 13 residues. V dropped 4 bases and J dropped 9; count of bases not matched to a gene: 5. The germline gives CDR1 SGHVS, CDR2 FNYEAQ. CDR3 nucleotide sequence: TGTGCCAGCAGCTCCAAGACAGGGGGGACGCAGTATTTT. Amino acid sequence: CASSSKTGGTQYF.

The CDR3 here is CASSKIGQGGNEQFF. The CDR3 bases are TGCGCCAGCAGCAAAATCGGACAGGGAGGCAATGAGCAGTTCTTC. V gene TRBV5-1 combines with J gene TRBJ2-1, with TRBD1 identical over 8 bases. The length of the CDR3 is 15 residues. In germline, CDR1 is SGHRS, CDR2 YFSETQ. V gave up 4 bases and J gave up 6 bases; unmatched junction bases: 9.

V is TRBV7-2 and J is TRBJ2-7, with D perhaps matching TRBD2 (6 bases). CDR3 length equals 15 residues. Trimming took 1 base from V and 3 from J, leaving 13 bases between them. CDR1 and CDR2 (germline): SGHTA, FQGNSA. The CDR3 coding sequence is TGTGCCAGCAGCTTAGAATCCAGGGAGGTCTACGAGCAGTACTTC. This sequence encodes CASSLESREVYEQYF.

The chain has TRBV2 and TRBJ1-1, with D unclear. V lost 5 bases and J 1 base, leaving 14 bases between the germline ends. The CDR3 loop spans 15 amino acids. Per the germline V gene, CDR1 is SNHLY and CDR2 is FYNNEI. CDR3 amino acids: CASSHPQLRNTEAFF. DNA for the CDR3: TGTGCCAGCAGTCACCCCCAACTCCGGAACACTGAAGCTTTCTTT.

The chain links TRBV19 to TRBJ1-5; a possible D gene is TRBD1 (6 bases). Per the germline V gene, CDR1 is LNHDA and CDR2 is SQIVND (reference sequence). V lost 6 bases and J 3 bases, leaving 18 bases between the germline ends. The CDR3 totals 16 residues. As DNA, the CDR3 is TGTGCCAGTAGCTCCGGCAGGGGACGGAACAATCAGCCCCAGCATTTT. Translated: CASSSGRGRNNQPQHF.

CDR3 bases: TGCAGCGTTGATGGGGCCAGGGCTGAAGCTTTCTTT. This gives the protein CSVDGARAEAFF. The chain couples TRBV29-1 to TRBJ1-1, with D tentatively TRBD1 (5 bases). Trimming shortened V by 3 bases and J by 6 bases, and 11 bases separated the two germline ends. CDR1 is SQVTM and CDR2 is ANQGSEA in the germline V gene. CDR3 length equals 12 residues.

The rearrangement links TRBV6-6 to TRBJ1-1, with 8 bases identical to TRBD1. V dropped 0 bases and J dropped 8; count of bases not matched to a gene: 5. Germline V CDR1 and CDR2: MNHNY, SVGAGI (reference sequence). The CDR3 runs 14 residues. In nucleotides, the CDR3 is TGTGCCAGCAGTTACTCATTAGGACAGGGAGAAGCTTTCTTT. This sequence encodes CASSYSLGQGEAFF.